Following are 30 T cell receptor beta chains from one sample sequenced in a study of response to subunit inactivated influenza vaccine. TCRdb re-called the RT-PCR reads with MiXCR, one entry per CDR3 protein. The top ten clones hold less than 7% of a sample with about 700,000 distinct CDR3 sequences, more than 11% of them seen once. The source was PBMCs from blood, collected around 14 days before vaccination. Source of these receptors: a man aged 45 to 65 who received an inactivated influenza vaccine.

The CDR3 sequence is CASSLVRGQRETQYF. The CDR3 DNA follows: TGTGCCAGCAGCTTGGTCAGGGGGCAACGGGAGACCCAGTACTTC. The chain combines TRBV5-4 with TRBJ2-5, with 8 bases matching TRBD1. There are 15 residues in the CDR3. Germline CDR1 SGHNT, CDR2 YYREEE (reference sequence). The J segment lost 5 bases and the V segment lost 0 bases, leaving 6 bases of the junction unmatched.

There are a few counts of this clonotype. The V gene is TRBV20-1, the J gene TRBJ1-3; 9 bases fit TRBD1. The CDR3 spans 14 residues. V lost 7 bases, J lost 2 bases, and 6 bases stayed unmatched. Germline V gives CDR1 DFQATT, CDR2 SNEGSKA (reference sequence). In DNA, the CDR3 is TGCAGTGTCGCCCGGACAGGGGCTGGAAACACCATATATTTT. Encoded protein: CSVARTGAGNTIYF.

The CDR3 sequence is CASSDRDSSPLHF. CDR3 nucleotides: TGCGCCAGCAGCGACCGGGACAGTTCACCCCTCCACTTT. The rearrangement links TRBV4-1 to TRBJ1-6, with 7 positions matching TRBD1. The V gene end was trimmed by 5 bases and the J gene end by 9 bases; junction bases not matched to a gene: 4. CDR1 MGHRA and CDR2 YSYEKL come from the germline V gene. This CDR3 region has 13 residues.

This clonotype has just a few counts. The CDR3 is CSAPTGLATYEQYF. CDR3 nucleotide sequence: TGCAGTGCCCCCACGGGACTAGCGACCTACGAGCAGTACTTC. The chain joins TRBV20-1 to TRBJ2-7; 10 bases align to TRBD2. After removal of 6 bases from V and 2 bases from J, the junction contained 7 bases not matched to a gene. The CDR3 runs 14 residues. Looked up from germline, CDR1 is DFQATT and CDR2 is SNEGSKA (reference sequence).

The CDR3 coding sequence is TGCAGCGTTGAATGGACTAGCGGTTATAGCTCCTACAATGAGCAGTTCTTC. It encodes CSVEWTSGYSSYNEQFF. The V gene is TRBV29-1, the J gene TRBJ2-1; 10 bases match TRBD2. CDR1 is SQVTM and CDR2 is ANQGSEA in the germline V gene. The V and J ends lost 2 bases and 0 bases, in that order; junction bases with no gene match: 7. The CDR3 is 17 amino acids.

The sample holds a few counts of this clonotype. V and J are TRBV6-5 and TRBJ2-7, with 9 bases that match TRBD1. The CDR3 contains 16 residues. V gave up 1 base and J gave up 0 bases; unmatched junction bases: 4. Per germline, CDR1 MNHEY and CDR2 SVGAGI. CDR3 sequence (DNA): TGTGCCAGCAGTTACTGGCCGGGACAGGGCTCCTACGAGCAGTACTTC. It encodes CASSYWPGQGSYEQYF.

The CDR3 bases are TGTGCCAGCAGCTTAGGACAGGGGTTTGGAAACACCATATATTTT. As protein: CASSLGQGFGNTIYF. The V call is TRBV11-2, the J call TRBJ1-3; TRBD1 aligns across 8 bases. There are 15 residues in the CDR3. Per the germline V gene, CDR1 is SGHAT and CDR2 is FQNNGV. The trim removed 1 base at V and 3 bases at J, leaving 2 bases unmatched.

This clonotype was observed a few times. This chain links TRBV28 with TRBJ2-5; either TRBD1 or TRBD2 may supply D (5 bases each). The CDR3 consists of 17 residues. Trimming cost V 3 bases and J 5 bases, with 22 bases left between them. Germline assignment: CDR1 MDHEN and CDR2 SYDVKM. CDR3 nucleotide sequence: TGTGCCAGCAGTTTCGTTGGTGGGGGTGGTAACTGGGAGACCCAGTACTTC. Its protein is CASSFVGGGGNWETQYF.

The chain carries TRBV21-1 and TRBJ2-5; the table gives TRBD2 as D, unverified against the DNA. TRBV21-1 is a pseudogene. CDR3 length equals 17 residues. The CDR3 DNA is TGTGCCAGCAGCAAACCGGGAGGACTAGCGGGACAAGAGACCCAGTACTTC. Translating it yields CASSKPGGLAGQETQYF.

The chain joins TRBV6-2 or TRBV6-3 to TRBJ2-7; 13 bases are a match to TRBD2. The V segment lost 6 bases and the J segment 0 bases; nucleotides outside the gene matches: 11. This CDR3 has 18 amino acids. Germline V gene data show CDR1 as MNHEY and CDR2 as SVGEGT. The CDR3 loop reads CASSHRWGLAGPSYEQYF. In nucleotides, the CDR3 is TGTGCCAGCAGCCACCGCTGGGGACTAGCGGGACCCTCCTACGAGCAGTACTTC.

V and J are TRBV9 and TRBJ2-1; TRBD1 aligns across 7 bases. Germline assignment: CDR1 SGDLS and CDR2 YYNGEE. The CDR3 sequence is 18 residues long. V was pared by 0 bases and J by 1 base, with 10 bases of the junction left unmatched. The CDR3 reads CASSVGVHPTGSYNEQFF. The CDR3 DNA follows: TGTGCCAGCAGCGTAGGAGTACACCCGACAGGGTCCTACAATGAGCAGTTCTTC. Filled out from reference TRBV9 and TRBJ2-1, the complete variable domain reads DSGVTQTPKHLITATGQRVTLRCSPRSGDLSVYWYQQSLDQGLQFLIQYYNGEERAKGNILERFSAQQFPDLHSELNLSSLELGDSALYFCASSVGVHPTGSYNEQFFGPGTRLTVL.

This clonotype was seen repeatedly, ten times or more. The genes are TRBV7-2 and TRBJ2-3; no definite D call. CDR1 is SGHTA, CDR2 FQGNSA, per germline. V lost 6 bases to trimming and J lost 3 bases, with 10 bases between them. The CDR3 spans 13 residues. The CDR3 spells CASRFTGTDTQYF. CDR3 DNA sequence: TGTGCCAGCAGATTTACCGGAACAGATACGCAGTATTTT.

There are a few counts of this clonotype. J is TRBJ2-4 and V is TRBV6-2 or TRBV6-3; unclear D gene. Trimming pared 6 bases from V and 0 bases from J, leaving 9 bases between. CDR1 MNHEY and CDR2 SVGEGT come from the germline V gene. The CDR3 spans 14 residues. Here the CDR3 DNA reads TGTGCCAGCAGCCGTGACCTAGCCAAAAACATTCAGTACTTC. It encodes CASSRDLAKNIQYF.

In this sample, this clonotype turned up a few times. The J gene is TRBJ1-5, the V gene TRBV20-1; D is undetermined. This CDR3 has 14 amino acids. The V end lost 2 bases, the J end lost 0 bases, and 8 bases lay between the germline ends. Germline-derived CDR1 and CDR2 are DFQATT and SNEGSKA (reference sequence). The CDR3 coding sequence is TGCAGTGCTAGAAACGGGAATAGCAATCAGCCCCAGCATTTT. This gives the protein CSARNGNSNQPQHF.

The CDR3 DNA reads as TGTGCCAGCAGCCACCCTTGGGCAGATACGCAGTATTTT. Translation: CASSHPWADTQYF. The chain joins TRBV28 to TRBJ2-3; no definite D call. Trimming took 6 bases from V and 4 from J, leaving 11 bases between them. Germline V gene data show CDR1 as MDHEN and CDR2 as SYDVKM. The CDR3 spans 13 residues.

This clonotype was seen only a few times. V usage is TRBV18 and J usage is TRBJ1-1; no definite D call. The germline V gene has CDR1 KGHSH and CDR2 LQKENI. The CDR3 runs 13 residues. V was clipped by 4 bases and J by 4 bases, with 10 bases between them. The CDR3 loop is CASSRTRGTEAFF. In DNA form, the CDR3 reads TGTGCCAGCTCACGGACCCGGGGCACTGAAGCTTTCTTT.

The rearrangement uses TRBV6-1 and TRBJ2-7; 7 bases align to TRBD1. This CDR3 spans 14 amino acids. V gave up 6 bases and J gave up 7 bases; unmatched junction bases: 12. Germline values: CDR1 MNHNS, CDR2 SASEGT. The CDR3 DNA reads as TGTGCCAGCAGACCTGACAGGGTCTCTTTTGAGCAGTACTTC. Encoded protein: CASRPDRVSFEQYF.

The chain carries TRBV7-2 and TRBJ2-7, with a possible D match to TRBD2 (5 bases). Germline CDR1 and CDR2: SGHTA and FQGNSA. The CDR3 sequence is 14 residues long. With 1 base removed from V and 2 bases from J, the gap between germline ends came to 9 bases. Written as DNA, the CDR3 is TGTGCCAGCAGCTTAGGCGGACTTACCTACGAGCAGTACTTC. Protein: CASSLGGLTYEQYF.

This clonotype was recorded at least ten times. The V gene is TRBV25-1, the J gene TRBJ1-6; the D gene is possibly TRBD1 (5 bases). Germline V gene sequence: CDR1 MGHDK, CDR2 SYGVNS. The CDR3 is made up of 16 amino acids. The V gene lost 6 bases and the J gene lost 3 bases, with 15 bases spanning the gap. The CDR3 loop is CASRGGASLYNSPLHF. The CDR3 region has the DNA TGTGCCAGCAGGGGGGGTGCGTCCCTCTATAATTCACCCCTCCACTTT.

The CDR3 nucleotides are TGTGCCAGCAGCCAAGTACCCGAGACAGGGTTCGGTGAGCAGTTCTTC. Translating gives CASSQVPETGFGEQFF. The chain uses TRBV3-1 and TRBJ2-1, with TRBD1 identical over 7 bases. The germline CDR1 and CDR2 sequences are LGHDT and YNNKEL (reference sequence). CDR3 length: 16 amino acids. The J segment lost 9 bases and the V segment lost 1 base, leaving 12 bases of the junction unmatched.

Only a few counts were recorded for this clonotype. Here the CDR3 DNA reads TGTGCCAGCAGCTTTTACGCGGGAGGGGGCCAAGAGACCCAGTACTTC. Translating gives CASSFYAGGGQETQYF. The V call is TRBV7-9, the J call TRBJ2-5; 9 bases are a match to TRBD2. Per germline, CDR1 SEHNR and CDR2 FQNEAQ (reference sequence). Losses at the gene ends were 3 bases for V and 1 base for J; bases not matched to a gene: 6. The CDR3 length is 16 residues.

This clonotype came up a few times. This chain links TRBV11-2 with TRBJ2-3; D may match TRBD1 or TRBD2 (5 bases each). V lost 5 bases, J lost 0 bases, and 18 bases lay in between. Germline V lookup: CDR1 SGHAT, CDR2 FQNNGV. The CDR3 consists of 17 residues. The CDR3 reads CASSHNRGRTSTDTQYF. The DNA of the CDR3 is TGTGCCAGCAGCCACAACCGGGGACGAACTAGCACAGATACGCAGTATTTT.

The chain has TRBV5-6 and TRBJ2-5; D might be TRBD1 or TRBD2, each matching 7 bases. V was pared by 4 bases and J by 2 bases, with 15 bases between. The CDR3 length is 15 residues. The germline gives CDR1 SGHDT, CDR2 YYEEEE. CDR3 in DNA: TGTGCCAGCAGCCAGCTCAGGGGGGGGCAAGAGACCCAGTACTTC. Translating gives CASSQLRGGQETQYF.

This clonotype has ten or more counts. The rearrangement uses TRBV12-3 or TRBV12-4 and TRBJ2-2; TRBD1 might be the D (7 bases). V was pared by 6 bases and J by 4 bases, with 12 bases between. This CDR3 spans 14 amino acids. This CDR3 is CASRLAGGTGELFF. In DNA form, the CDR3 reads TGTGCCAGCAGACTAGCAGGGGGCACCGGGGAGCTGTTTTTT.

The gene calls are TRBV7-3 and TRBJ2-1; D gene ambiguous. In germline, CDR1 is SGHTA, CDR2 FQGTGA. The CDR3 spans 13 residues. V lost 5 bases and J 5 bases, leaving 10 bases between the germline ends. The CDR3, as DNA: TGTGCCAGCAGCGCCCTCCCTAACAATGAGCAGTTCTTC. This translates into CASSALPNNEQFF.

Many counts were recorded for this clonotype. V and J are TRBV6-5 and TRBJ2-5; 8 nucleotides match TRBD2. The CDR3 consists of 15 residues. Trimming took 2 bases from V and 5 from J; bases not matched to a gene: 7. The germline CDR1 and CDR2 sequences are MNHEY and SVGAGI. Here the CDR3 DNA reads TGTGCCAGCAGTTACGGCAGCGGGGGCGGCGAGACCCAGTACTTC. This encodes CASSYGSGGGETQYF.

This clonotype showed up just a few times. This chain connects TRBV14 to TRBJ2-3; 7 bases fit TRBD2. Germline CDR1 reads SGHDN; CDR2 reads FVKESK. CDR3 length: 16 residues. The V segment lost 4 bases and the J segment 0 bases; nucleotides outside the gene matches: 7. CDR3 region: CASSRPAGSSTDTQYF. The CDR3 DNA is TGTGCCAGCAGCCGCCCAGCGGGGTCTAGCACAGATACGCAGTATTTT.

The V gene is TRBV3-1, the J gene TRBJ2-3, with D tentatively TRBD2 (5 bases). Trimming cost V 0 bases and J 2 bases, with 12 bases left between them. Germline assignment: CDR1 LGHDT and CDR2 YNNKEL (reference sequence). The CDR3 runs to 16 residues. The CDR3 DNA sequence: TGTGCCAGCAGCCAAGAAGCTCCAGCGGTCACAGATACGCAGTATTTT. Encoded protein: CASSQEAPAVTDTQYF.

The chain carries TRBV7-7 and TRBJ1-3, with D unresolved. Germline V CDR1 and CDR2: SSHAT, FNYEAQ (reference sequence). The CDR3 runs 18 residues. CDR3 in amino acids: CTLCLATNLDPRGNTIYF. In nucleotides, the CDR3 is TGTACCCTCTGTTTAGCGACAAATCTAGACCCGAGAGGAAACACCATATATTTT.

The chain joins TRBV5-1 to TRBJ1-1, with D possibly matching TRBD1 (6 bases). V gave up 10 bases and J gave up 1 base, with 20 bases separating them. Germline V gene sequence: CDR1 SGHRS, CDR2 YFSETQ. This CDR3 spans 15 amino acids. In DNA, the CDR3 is TGCGCCGCCAAACCGGGGGGGGGCGCGAACACTGAAGCTTTCTTT. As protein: CAAKPGGGANTEAFF.